Detailed here is one T cell receptor beta chain. What antigen it recognizes has not been identified. The sample holds no much larger clone one base away, and base qualities are not on file. The sample is drawn from a study of blood T cell repertoires in COVID-19 (dated by TCRdb to 2018 to 2021). As for the study more broadly: The collaborator samples originated in the United States, Italy and Spain and spanned the acute and convalescent phases of COVID-19. The repertoires were released in a freely available public database meant as a resource for research on the immune response to SARS-CoV-2. The samples were drawn from the first 160 participants of the ongoing ImmuneRACE study and from 1,254 subjects provided by 6 global collaborators. Where available, HLA class I and class II types were obtained from metadata supplied by the sample provider rather than from assay-based typing. A de-identified subject ID, COVID-19 status, age in years and sex were almost always included in the sample metadata. Deeply sampled blood TCRbeta repertoires from subjects exposed to, actively infected with, or recovered from COVID-19 were included in the dataset. The prospective study material was composed of cDNA or gDNA derived from T cells, B-cell-depleted T cells, or PBMCs.

TCRbeta CDR3 regions were amplified from genomic DNA by means of the immunoSEQ Assay, a bias-controlled multiplex PCR. On the study's bioinformatics: The number of nucleated cells in each sample was estimated from the amplification of reference gene primers within the assay. To quantify the absolute abundance of each unique TCRbeta CDR3 rearrangement, sequence reads were collapsed and filtered. For each sample, productive Simpson clonality was calculated by taking the square root of Simpson's diversity index across productive rearrangements. TCRdb's version of the immuneACCESS table is confined to in-frame rearrangements and falls short of the full clone set. An unresolved V gene accounts for under half of the shortfall where checked; the remainder is of unknown origin. V and J calls and clone size are those listed in that table; D and trimming were worked out from the DNA. Counted in this sample were about 45,000 clones; roughly 86% of them appeared once. The top ten constitute roughly 13% of the sample.

Whole blood was collected in K2EDTA tubes by collaborating institutions according to the institutions' own protocols. For TCRbeta analysis, collaborator samples were shipped as frozen whole blood, as isolated PBMCs, or as DNA extracted from either sample type. V is reduced by 0 bases and J by 0 bases, leaving a spacing of 10 bases between them. In the germline V gene (reference sequence), CDR1 corresponds to LGHDT and CDR2 to YNNKEL. The CDR3 runs 16 residues from the cysteine to the phenylalanine. The only DNA kept is the CDR3, 48 bases in frame from the first base. The study at large found these results: The amount of clinical and demographic metadata varied by source and participant and was provided uncurated.

Material for sequencing was peripheral blood. The TCR originated in a human donor in a cohort sampled during active COVID-19. The sequence joins TRBV3-1 (or the pseudogene TRBV3-2) to TRBJ2-3; the D gene identity is not certain. This receptor carries the CDR3 CASSQDVAYSTDTQYF. The sequenced DNA is TGTGCCAGCAGCCAAGATGTGGCTTATAGCACAGATACGCAGTATTTT.